Following are 10 T cell receptor beta chains from one sample sequenced in a study of cytotoxic CD8 clonotypes in ibrutinib-treated CLL. The method was immunoSEQ multiplex PCR; TCRdb's version includes in-frame clones alone and lacks a portion of them. The data hold 11,000 or so clones, with approximately 85% observed a single time. The sample here was PBMCs, taken at disease progression, from a patient treated with ibrutinib. These receptors were obtained from a human donor with chronic lymphocytic leukemia.

The CDR3 DNA follows: TGCGCCAGCAGCTTGGGCGTGCTAACCAATGAGCAGTTCTTC. Its translation is CASSLGVLTNEQFF. This chain joins TRBV5-1 and TRBJ2-1; no clear D gene. The CDR3 extends over 14 amino acids. CDR1 and CDR2 from the germline V gene are SGHRS and YFSETQ. V lost 0 bases and J lost 6, with 10 bases in between. The full variable domain, rest sourced from reference TRBV5-1 and TRBJ2-1, is KAGVTQTPRYLIKTRGQQVTLSCSPISGHRSVSWYQQTPGQGLQFLFEYFSETQRNKGNFPGRFSGRQFSNSRSEMNVSTLELGDSALYLCASSLGVLTNEQFFGPGTRLTVL.

This chain links TRBV9 with TRBJ1-4; D uncertain. The CDR3 covers 13 residues. V was shortened by 2 bases and J by 7 bases, with 9 bases between the two germline ends. Germline loops: CDR1 SGDLS, CDR2 YYNGEE. CDR3 nucleotides: TGTGCCAGCAGCGTTAACTCCGGTGAAAAACTGTTTTTT. Translation: CASSVNSGEKLFF.

The V gene is TRBV25-1, the J gene TRBJ2-7; 12 bases are a match to TRBD1. This CDR3 is 15 amino acids long. V dropped 2 bases and J dropped 3; count of bases not matched to a gene: 2. CDR1 and CDR2 from the germline V gene are MGHDK and SYGVNS. The CDR3 protein is CASSEGTGGFYEQYF. CDR3 coding DNA: TGTGCCAGCAGTGAAGGGACAGGGGGCTTCTACGAGCAGTACTTC.

The chain couples TRBV7-2 to TRBJ2-7; TRBD2 agrees at 11 bases. The germline V gene encodes CDR1 SGHTA and CDR2 FQGNSA. The CDR3 loop spans 16 amino acids. V dropped 7 bases and J dropped 2; count of bases not matched to a gene: 10. CDR3 DNA: TGTGCCAGCACCGAGACCGGGACTAGCGGCCCCTACGAGCAGTACTTC. Protein product: CASTETGTSGPYEQYF.

The table lists this clone with a count of one. The chain recombines TRBV2 with TRBJ2-5, with 13 nucleotides matching TRBD2. V was clipped by 6 bases and J by 2 bases; unmatched bases: 3. CDR3 length equals 15 residues. Germline V lookup: CDR1 SNHLY, CDR2 FYNNEI. The CDR3 protein is CASRGGLAGQETQYF. The CDR3 DNA reads TGTGCCAGCAGGGGGGGACTAGCGGGACAAGAGACCCAGTACTTC.

The chain uses TRBV28 and TRBJ1-5; D unresolved. Germline-derived CDR1 and CDR2 are MDHEN and SYDVKM. The CDR3 totals 12 residues. Between the trimmed V and J ends, which lost 7 bases and 9 bases, there was a span of 13 bases. CDR3 amino acids: CASNSLSRPQHF. Here the CDR3 DNA reads TGTGCCAGCAACTCCCTCTCCAGGCCCCAGCATTTT. The variable domain in full, with the rest retrieved from reference TRBV28 and TRBJ1-5, is DVKVTQSSRYLVKRTGEKVFLECVQDMDHENMFWYRQDPGLGLRLIYFSYDVKMKEKGDIPEGYSVSREKKERFSLILESASTNQTSMYLCASNSLSRPQHFGDGTRLSIL.

This rearrangement joins TRBV5-1 to TRBJ2-1, with D perhaps TRBD1 or TRBD2 (5 bases each). The germline V gene has CDR1 SGHRS and CDR2 YFSETQ. V lost 3 bases to trimming and J lost 0 bases, with 13 bases between them. The CDR3 length is 16 residues. CDR3 in DNA: TGCGCCAGCAGCTCGGGGACGTCGAGCTCCTACAATGAGCAGTTCTTC. Translation gives CASSSGTSSSYNEQFF.

The V gene is TRBV5-1, the J gene TRBJ2-4; tentative D call: TRBD2 (7 bases). The CDR3 has 15 amino acids. V gave up 3 bases and J gave up 6 bases, with 16 bases separating them. Germline lookup yields CDR1 SGHRS and CDR2 YFSETQ. CDR3 amino acids: CASSSSGIGGNIQYF. DNA for the CDR3: TGCGCCAGCAGCTCAAGCGGGATAGGGGGAAACATTCAGTACTTC. Drawing the rest from reference TRBV5-1 and TRBJ2-4, the complete variable domain is KAGVTQTPRYLIKTRGQQVTLSCSPISGHRSVSWYQQTPGQGLQFLFEYFSETQRNKGNFPGRFSGRQFSNSRSEMNVSTLELGDSALYLCASSSSGIGGNIQYFGAGTRLSVL.

This clone was counted between two and nine times. V is TRBV7-9 and J is TRBJ1-3, with unresolved D. CDR1 is SEHNR, CDR2 FQNEAQ, per germline (reference sequence). V gave up 6 bases and J gave up 1 base, with 16 bases separating them. The CDR3 sequence is 16 residues long. The DNA for the CDR3 is TGTGCCAGCAGTCCCCGCTCCGCCGGTTCTGGAAACACCATATATTTT. Translation gives CASSPRSAGSGNTIYF.

The V gene is TRBV29-1, the J gene TRBJ1-2, with 7 bases lining up with TRBD1. The CDR3 runs 20 residues. V lost 4 bases to trimming and J lost 5 bases; unmatched junction nucleotides: 28. Germline values: CDR1 SQVTM, CDR2 ANQGSEA. CDR3 nucleotide sequence: TGCAGCGTTGGGCACTATCGGGACAGCCCCAGGGAGGCGGGTCCGTATGGCTACACCTTC. It yields the protein CSVGHYRDSPREAGPYGYTF.